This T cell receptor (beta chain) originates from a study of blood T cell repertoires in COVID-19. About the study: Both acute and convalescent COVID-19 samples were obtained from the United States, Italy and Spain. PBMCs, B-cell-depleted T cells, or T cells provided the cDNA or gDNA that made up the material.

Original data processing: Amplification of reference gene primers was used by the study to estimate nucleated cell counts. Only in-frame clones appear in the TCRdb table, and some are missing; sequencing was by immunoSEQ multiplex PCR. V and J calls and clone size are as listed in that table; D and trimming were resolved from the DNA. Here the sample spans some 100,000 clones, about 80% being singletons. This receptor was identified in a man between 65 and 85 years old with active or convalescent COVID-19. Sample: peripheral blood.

The CDR3 loop is CASSQPQPGQATDTQYF. CDR3 in DNA: TGTGCCAGCAGCCAACCTCAGCCGGGACAGGCCACAGATACGCAGTATTTT. The J gene is TRBJ2-3, the V gene TRBV28, with 8 bases fitting TRBD1. Losses at the gene ends were 6 bases for V and 2 bases for J; bases not matched to a gene: 13. Per the germline V gene, CDR1 is MDHEN and CDR2 is SYDVKM. The CDR3 loop spans 17 amino acids.